This is a list of T cell receptor beta chains from one sample in a study of blood T cell repertoires in COVID-19. TCRdb's table, derived via immunoSEQ multiplex PCR, lists solely in-frame clones and lacks some. The table records some 100,000 clones, around nine tenths of them present only once. The specimen sequenced was peripheral blood. These receptors were obtained from a man in his forties or fifties with acute or convalescent COVID-19. Each CDR3 is given with its conserved first and last residue.

j_gene,v_gene,CDR3aa
TRBJ2-7,TRBV5-5,CASRFLSGRASHEQYF
TRBJ1-2,TRBV7-9,CASSSETGGRSYGYTF
TRBJ2-7,TRBV19,CASSIGGTGMYEQYF
TRBJ2-7,TRBV10-2,CASSDRGLWYF
TRBJ1-1,TRBV29-1,CSALTGGGTEAFF
TRBJ1-5,TRBV19,CASSMRGGRQPQHF
TRBJ1-5,TRBV5-8,CASRGGKGPLYNQPQHF
TRBJ1-6,TRBV2,CASSGDRSYNSPLHF
TRBJ1-1,TRBV6-5,CASSRDTNTEAFF
TRBJ2-1,TRBV27,CASSLFQGYNEQFF
TRBJ1-4,TRBV28,CASSSEGTLEKLFF
TRBJ2-2,TRBV7-8,CASSLRTGELFF
TRBJ2-4,TRBV10-1,CASSEGTSDQLAKNIQYF
TRBJ1-2,TRBV3-1/TRBV3-2,CASSQAAADRYGYTF
TRBJ2-1,TRBV7-3,CASSLFDSSYNEQFF
TRBJ2-2,TRBV3-1/TRBV3-2,CASSQVRTSSGELFF
TRBJ2-5,TRBV5-1,CASSLTVKETQYF
TRBJ1-5,TRBV6-5,CASKRDSNQPQHF
TRBJ2-7,TRBV10-2,CASTKMGGQIEEQYF
TRBJ1-5,TRBV6-6,CASSSGSAPQHF
TRBJ2-4,TRBV29-1,CSVATGGKNIQYF
TRBJ1-1,TRBV19,CASSKRTPNLNTEAFF
TRBJ1-2,TRBV6-4,CASSHDRVRYGYTF
TRBJ2-2,TRBV7-3,CASSPSLAGSTGELFF
TRBJ2-7,TRBV5-1,CASSYSGPPYEQYF
TRBJ2-7,TRBV5-1,CASRPGTSGRLEQYF
TRBJ1-3,TRBV30,CAWSNWVGGLRDTIYF
TRBJ1-1,TRBV5-4,CASSLGDREAFF
TRBJ1-3,TRBV24-1,CATSSSDREAGNTIYF
TRBJ1-2,TRBV2,CASRRQGRDGYTF
TRBJ1-5,TRBV19,CASSRLPGEASNQPQHF
TRBJ1-2,TRBV5-6,CASSLWADTYGYTF
TRBJ1-4,TRBV19,CASSIQGGANEKLFF
TRBJ2-5,TRBV19,CASREGTAPQETQYF
TRBJ1-5,TRBV21-1,CASSKVDRAGSDQPQHF
TRBJ1-1,TRBV18,CASSSQGSNTEAFF
TRBJ2-3,TRBV27,CATRQAGTDTQYF
TRBJ1-2,TRBV27,CASRMWGDGYGYTF
TRBJ1-1,TRBV5-1,CASSLPENTEAFF
TRBJ1-2,TRBV11-2,CASSPGFIQGYGYTF
TRBJ1-1,TRBV18,CASSPQGGNTEAFF
TRBJ2-7,TRBV5-1,CASSLAAGSTYEQYF
TRBJ1-2,TRBV15,CATSRALMDRESGGYTF
TRBJ1-5,TRBV27,CASKAVGGGDQPQHF
TRBJ1-1,TRBV10-1,CASSSDTITEAFF
TRBJ2-7,TRBV11-3,CASSFMSYEQYF
TRBJ1-2,TRBV2,CASTLLASYGYTF
TRBJ1-2,TRBV3-1/TRBV3-2,CASSLQGAGYGYTF